This T cell receptor beta chain was identified during a study of T cells in Graves' hyperthyroidism and ophthalmopathy. This clonotype was detected only a few times. Regions amplified from RNA transcripts were the TCR beta CDR3 regions. Initially, a first-round RT-PCR of the TCR CDR3 employed the HTBI primer set. TCRdb processed the multiplex PCR reads anew with MiXCR; each CDR3 protein has one entry. The sample has around 600,000 distinct CDR3 sequences; roughly 15% are singletons. The TCR sequence derives from a woman between 50 and 59 years old with Graves' ophthalmopathy. Material: blood.

DNA for the CDR3: TGTGCCAGCAGCGTAGATACTAAGCGCGATAGCACCGGGGAGCTGTTTTTT. Protein product: CASSVDTKRDSTGELFF. The gene calls are TRBV9 and TRBJ2-2; D gene uncertain. Trimming took off 0 bases at V and 4 bases at J, with 16 bases between the two ends. CDR1 and CDR2 (germline): SGDLS, YYNGEE. This CDR3 is built from 17 residues.